The rows below give T cell receptor beta chains drawn from one sample of a study of STAT5B mutations in CD4+ large granular lymphocyte leukemia. Some clones are missing from TCRdb's copy, which holds only in-frame ones; the method was immunoSEQ multiplex PCR. The sample has 30,000 to 40,000 clones, 65% to 70% seen once. The specimen was CD4+ T cells from blood buffy coats. These receptors originate from a human donor in good health. CDR3s include the opening cysteine and the closing phenylalanine or tryptophan. The D gene is left open where the match is weak. Size is omitted from some rows. Given values are once, few, many or a class for expanded clones.

clone_size	d_call	v_call	j_call	cdr3_nt	cdr3_aa
NA	NA	TRBV6-1	TRBJ1-1	TGTGCCAGCAGACTAAACACTGAAGCTTTCTTT	CASRLNTEAFF
once	TRBD1	TRBV2	TRBJ1-2	TGTGCCAGCAGGGCTGTAGGACAGGGGTATGGCTACACCTTC	CASRAVGQGYGYTF
NA	NA	TRBV27	TRBJ1-6	TGTGCCAGCAGTTTAGCTTCGGTCGTACCTAATTCACCCCTCCACTTT	CASSLASVVPNSPLHF
NA	NA	TRBV11-1	TRBJ2-7	TGTGCCAGCAGCTTTCAGGGTTACGAGCAGTACTTC	CASSFQGYEQYF
NA	NA	TRBV5-1	TRBJ2-3	TGCGCCAGTTCCTATACGGGGCCCACAGATACGCAGTATTTT	CASSYTGPTDTQYF
NA	NA	TRBV4-2	TRBJ1-2	TGTGCCAGCAGCCAAGTCAACTATGGCTACACCTTC	CASSQVNYGYTF
NA	TRBD1	TRBV5-1	TRBJ2-3	TGCGCCAGCAGCTTGGCAGACAGGGAGAACACAGATACGCAGTATTTT	CASSLADRENTDTQYF
NA	TRBD1	TRBV5-4	TRBJ2-3	TGTGCCAGCAGCTTGGGCCTAAAGGGGGCAGCAACAGATACGCAGTATTTT	CASSLGLKGAATDTQYF
NA	NA	TRBV21-1	TRBJ2-3	TGTGCCATCCACAGGCCTCCCGGGTTGGCAGATACGCAGTATTTT	CAIHRPPGLADTQYF
NA	NA	TRBV2	TRBJ1-2	TGTGCCAGCAGTCCCCGTCAGGGAGCAAATGGCTACACCTTC	CASSPRQGANGYTF
NA	NA	TRBV9	TRBJ2-4	TGTGCCAGCAGCGTAGCTCCCCAGGCTACCATTCAGTACTTC	CASSVAPQATIQYF
NA	NA	TRBV7-8	TRBJ1-2	TGTGCCAGCAGCCCGCAGGACACCCGAGGACGGGGCTACACCTTC	CASSPQDTRGRGYTF
few	NA	TRBV9	TRBJ2-5	TGTGCCAGCAGCGTAACTCCGGCTAGGCAAGAGACCCAGTACTTC	CASSVTPARQETQYF
few	NA	TRBV25-1	TRBJ1-5	TGTGCCAGCAGTGAAACCGGCAATCAGCCCCAGCATTTT	CASSETGNQPQHF
NA	NA	TRBV18	TRBJ1-2	TGTGCCAGCTCACCCGGGGGGGCGTCCTATGGCTACACCTTC	CASSPGGASYGYTF
NA	NA	TRBV5-1	TRBJ2-3	TGCGCCAGCAGCTTGGGGGGAAGCACAGATACGCAGTATTTT	CASSLGGSTDTQYF
NA	NA	TRBV27	TRBJ2-3	TGTGCCAGCAGACCCGGGCGGGGAGCCCTCTGGGATACGCAGTATTTT	CASRPGRGALWDTQYF
NA	NA	TRBV28	TRBJ2-7	TGTGCCAGCACTGAGGGCGGCTCCAGATCCTCCTACGAGCAGTACTTC	CASTEGGSRSSYEQYF
NA	NA	TRBV11-2	TRBJ1-5	TGTGCCAGCAGCTCGGGGCTTTATAGCAATCAGCCCCAGCATTTT	CASSSGLYSNQPQHF
NA	NA	TRBV5-1	TRBJ1-5	TGCGCCAGCAGCTTAGACACAGGGAGCAATCAGCCCCAGCATTTT	CASSLDTGSNQPQHF
NA	TRBD1	TRBV5-1	TRBJ1-1	TGCGCCAGCAGCGAGGGACAGCTCGTTGGGAACACTGAAGCTTTCTTT	CASSEGQLVGNTEAFF
few	NA	TRBV27	TRBJ1-1	TGTGCCAGCAGTCGAGTCTCAGGGGCCTCGGAAGCTTTCTTT	CASSRVSGASEAFF
once	NA	TRBV21-1	TRBJ2-7	TGTGCCAGCAAAACAGTCGACAGTAACTACGAGCAGTACTTC	CASKTVDSNYEQYF
NA	NA	TRBV7-2	TRBJ2-6	TGTGCCAGCAGCGACAGTACCTCCTCTGGGGCCAACGTCCTGACTTTC	CASSDSTSSGANVLTF
NA	NA	TRBV18	TRBJ1-2	TGTGCCAGCTCACCATCATCCGGGGGCGCCAACTATGGCTACACCTTC	CASSPSSGGANYGYTF
NA	TRBD2	TRBV7-8	TRBJ2-5	TGTGCCAGCAGCTTTGGACTAGCGGGGGGTCAAGAGACCCAGTACTTC	CASSFGLAGGQETQYF
once	NA	TRBV4-2	TRBJ1-5	TGTGCCAGCAGCCTTTTCAGCAATAGCAATCAGCCCCAGCATTTT	CASSLFSNSNQPQHF
few	NA	TRBV21-1	TRBJ2-2	TGTGCCAGCCCTTCGCGGTGCTCCCCAGGTTTACAGTTCGGGGAGCTGTTTTTT	CASPSRCSPGLQFGELFF
NA	NA	TRBV2	TRBJ1-5	TGTGCCAGCGCGACTATATCCGGCTGGCCCCAGCATTTT	CASATISGWPQHF
NA	NA	TRBV6-5	TRBJ2-7	TGTGCCAGCAGGAGAGGGACTTGGGACTACGAGCAGTACTTC	CASRRGTWDYEQYF
few	NA	TRBV11-2	TRBJ2-5	TGTGCCAGCAGCTTAACGGGGGCGCACCAAGAGACCCAGTACTTC	CASSLTGAHQETQYF
NA	TRBD1	TRBV5-6	TRBJ2-4	TGTGCCAGCAGCCGGGACAGCATCCAGTACTTC	CASSRDSIQYF
once	NA	TRBV9	TRBJ2-7	TGTGCCAGCAGCGTAGCAGCGGCCTTCTCCTACGAGCAGTACTTC	CASSVAAAFSYEQYF
NA	TRBD1	TRBV7-9	TRBJ1-4	TGTGCCAGCAGCCTGACAGGGATTAATGAAAAACTGTTTTTT	CASSLTGINEKLFF
NA	NA	TRBV19	TRBJ1-2	TGTGCCAGTAGTATTGCTGGGCAGCTCCCCTATGGCTACACCTTC	CASSIAGQLPYGYTF
NA	NA	TRBV19	TRBJ1-4	TGTGCCAGTCGGGACCTTACTAATGAAAAACTGTTTTTT	CASRDLTNEKLFF
NA	NA	TRBV11-2	TRBJ2-7	TGTGCCAGCAGCTTAGACAGCTCCTACGAGCAGTACTTC	CASSLDSSYEQYF
NA	NA	TRBV4-1	TRBJ1-3	TGCGCCAGCAGCCAAGATTTTGTGGGCACCCTCTCTGGAAACACCATATATTTT	CASSQDFVGTLSGNTIYF
few	NA	TRBV6-1	TRBJ1-6	TGTGCCAGCAGTGAACCCAGACGTGCACCCCTCCACTTT	CASSEPRRAPLHF
NA	NA	TRBV19	TRBJ1-5	TGTGCCAGTAGTGGTGGCCCCGCCGGCAATCAGCCCCAGCATTTT	CASSGGPAGNQPQHF
NA	TRBD2	TRBV7-9	TRBJ2-5	TGTGCCAGCAGCTTAGCGCATAAGGGGAGGGAAGAGACCCAGTACTTC	CASSLAHKGREETQYF
NA	TRBD2	TRBV28	TRBJ2-2	TGTGCCAGCACTAGCGGGGGGAACACCGGGGAGCTGTTTTTT	CASTSGGNTGELFF
NA	TRBD1	TRBV14	TRBJ2-3	TGTGCCAGCAGCCAAGACCGAGGGACAGTCTCAGATACGCAGTATTTT	CASSQDRGTVSDTQYF
NA	NA	TRBV7-2	TRBJ2-3	TGTGCCAGCAGCTTATATCTAGAAGATACGCAGTATTTT	CASSLYLEDTQYF
NA	TRBD2	TRBV5-8	TRBJ2-7	TGTGCCAGCAGCCTTGGGCCGGGACTAGCGTCGGGGTACGAGCAGTACTTC	CASSLGPGLASGYEQYF
NA	NA	TRBV2	TRBJ1-5	TGTGCCAGCAGTCCACAGGTTTCCAATCAGCCCCAGCATTTT	CASSPQVSNQPQHF
once	NA	TRBV6-6	TRBJ2-3	TGTGCCAGCAGTTACCACCGACTAGAGATGGTGGATACGCAGTATTTT	CASSYHRLEMVDTQYF
few	NA	TRBV28	TRBJ1-2	TGTGCCAGCACCGCCGGTCAGGCGGGCTATGGCTACACCTTC	CASTAGQAGYGYTF
few	TRBD1	TRBV7-9	TRBJ1-1	TGTGCCAGCAGCACCGGGACAGGTAACACTGAAGCTTTCTTT	CASSTGTGNTEAFF
NA	TRBD1	TRBV19	TRBJ2-5	TGTGCCAGTACTTACAGGGGTTATGGGTCGGAGACCCAGTACTTC	CASTYRGYGSETQYF
NA	NA	TRBV5-4	TRBJ1-6	TGTGCCAGCAGCCCCGACAGCCTCTATAATTCACCCCTCCACTTT	CASSPDSLYNSPLHF
NA	NA	TRBV6-6	TRBJ2-7	TGTGCCAGCTCAGGGGTGAACTACGAGCAGTACTTC	CASSGVNYEQYF
once	TRBD1	TRBV10-2	TRBJ1-6	TGCGCCAGCAGCGACAGGGGTCCCAACAATAATTCACCCCTCCACTTT	CASSDRGPNNNSPLHF
NA	NA	TRBV2	TRBJ1-4	TGTGCCAGCAGTGATAGGAGCCAGAATGAAAAACTGTTTTTT	CASSDRSQNEKLFF
NA	TRBD1	TRBV5-1	TRBJ2-7	TGCGCCAGCAAGGGGACAGGGGGCTCCTACGAGCAGTACTTC	CASKGTGGSYEQYF
NA	NA	TRBV30	TRBJ2-7	TGTGCCTGGGCAGGGAGCTCCTACGAGCAGTACTTC	CAWAGSSYEQYF
once	NA	TRBV5-1	TRBJ1-1	TGCGCCAGCAGCTTGGTGGGACACTCGAACACTGAAGCTTTCTTT	CASSLVGHSNTEAFF